One and the same sample provided the 12 T cell receptor beta chains below, sequenced in a study of CD8+ T cells in alopecia areata. Extracted from the samples, RNA was reverse transcribed into cDNA to serve as the sequencing template. Produced via immunoSEQ multiplex PCR; TCRdb's table is partial and in-frame only. The sample shows over 150,000 clones, roughly 60% of them seen only once. This sample comprised CD4+ T cells sorted from blood, obtained at week 0. These receptors originate from a human donor with alopecia areata.

This clone has more than one count but fewer than ten. This chain's CDR3 is CSVDRTGSGYTF. In DNA form, the CDR3 reads TGCAGCGTTGATAGGACAGGGAGCGGCTACACCTTC. This chain uses TRBV29-1 with TRBJ1-2; 8 bases are a match to TRBD1. With V trimmed by 3 bases and J by 8 bases, 5 bases remained unmatched. This CDR3 region has 12 residues. Germline V lookup: CDR1 SQVTM, CDR2 ANQGSEA.

The V call is TRBV7-2, the J call TRBJ2-7, with unresolved D. The germline gives CDR1 SGHTA, CDR2 FQGNSA. CDR3 length: 13 amino acids. Trimming left V 3 bases short and J 2 bases short, with 8 bases between. In DNA form, the CDR3 reads TGTGCCAGCAGCTTTGGCAGAGCCTACGAGCAGTACTTC. This translates into CASSFGRAYEQYF.

A few counts support this clone. The chain employs TRBV9 and TRBJ2-7; TRBD1 matches at 7 bases. Germline CDR1 SGDLS, CDR2 YYNGEE. Trimming at V came to 2 bases and at J to 3 bases, leaving 5 bases not matched to a gene. The CDR3 is 14 residues long. The chain's CDR3 is CASSVRDSHYEQYF. As DNA, the CDR3 is TGTGCCAGCAGCGTCCGGGACAGCCACTACGAGCAGTACTTC.

This rearrangement joins TRBV7-7 to TRBJ2-5; D remains unclear. V shed 5 bases and J shed 2 bases, with 9 bases lying between them. The germline CDR1 and CDR2 sequences are SSHAT and FNYEAQ (reference sequence). This CDR3 has 13 residues. The CDR3 DNA sequence: TGTGCCAGCAGCCCGCGGCCACAAGAGACCCAGTACTTC. Translation: CASSPRPQETQYF.

Worth noting for this clone: The same CDR3 also results from other DNA sequences found in this sample. The V call is TRBV29-1, the J call TRBJ2-3, with D perhaps TRBD2 (5 bases). The CDR3 is made up of 10 amino acids. Between the trimmed V and J ends, which lost 7 bases and 3 bases, there was a span of 5 bases. Germline CDR1 and CDR2: SQVTM and ANQGSEA. CDR3 sequence reads: CSGGTDTQYF. For the CDR3, the DNA is TGCAGCGGAGGGACAGATACGCAGTATTTT.

This clone was seen once. The chain carries TRBV5-6 and TRBJ2-6; D gene unclear. CDR3 size: 14 residues. Germline V gene lookup returns CDR1 SGHDT and CDR2 YYEEEE. V lost 4 bases to trimming and J lost 4 bases, with 9 bases between them. CDR3 residues: CASSHGSGANVLTF. The CDR3 DNA reads TGTGCCAGCAGCCACGGGTCCGGGGCCAACGTCCTGACTTTC. Drawing the rest from reference TRBV5-6 and TRBJ2-6, the complete variable domain is DAGVTQSPTHLIKTRGQQVTLRCSPKSGHDTVSWYQQALGQGPQFIFQYYEEEERQRGNFPDRFSGHQFPNYSSELNVNALLLGDSALYLCASSHGSGANVLTFGAGSRLTVL.

This clone came up many times. This chain links TRBV5-1 with TRBJ2-1; TRBD1 aligns across 7 bases. Germline lookup yields CDR1 SGHRS and CDR2 YFSETQ. V was clipped by 4 bases and J by 5 bases; unmatched bases: 12. The CDR3 runs 16 residues. CDR3 sequence reads: CASSEDGQASHNEQFF. For the CDR3, the DNA is TGCGCCAGCAGCGAAGACGGACAGGCCTCTCACAATGAGCAGTTCTTC. The full variable domain, its missing parts supplied by reference TRBV5-1 and TRBJ2-1, is KAGVTQTPRYLIKTRGQQVTLSCSPISGHRSVSWYQQTPGQGLQFLFEYFSETQRNKGNFPGRFSGRQFSNSRSEMNVSTLELGDSALYLCASSEDGQASHNEQFFGPGTRLTVL.

This clone appeared a few times. The gene calls are TRBV5-1 and TRBJ2-1; D is perhaps TRBD1 or TRBD2 (6 bases each). The length of the CDR3 is 17 residues. The germline V and J ends were trimmed by 4 bases and 1 base, with 18 bases remaining between them. CDR1 is SGHRS and CDR2 is YFSETQ in the germline V gene. The CDR3 nucleotides are TGCGCCAGCAGCCGAGGCGACGGGGGCCTATCCTACAATGAGCAGTTCTTC. Translation: CASSRGDGGLSYNEQFF.

This clone appeared many times. The chain joins TRBV7-9 to TRBJ2-3, with D hard to call. This CDR3 comprises 13 residues. Germline V gives CDR1 SEHNR, CDR2 FQNEAQ (reference sequence). Trimming shortened V by 1 base and J by 6 bases, and 8 bases separated the two germline ends. Here the CDR3 reads CASSLGAGDTQYF. The CDR3 DNA is TGTGCCAGCAGCTTAGGAGCTGGGGATACGCAGTATTTT.

The chain carries TRBV4-3 and TRBJ2-5, with D unresolved. V dropped 1 base and J dropped 2 bases, with 14 bases sitting between them. This CDR3 is built from 16 residues. Per germline, CDR1 LGHNA and CDR2 YSLEER. In nucleotides, the CDR3 is TGCGCCAGCAGCCAAGCGGTAGGGTCGGTTCAAGAGACCCAGTACTTC. As protein: CASSQAVGSVQETQYF.

The chain has TRBV30 and TRBJ2-2, with 7 bases aligning to TRBD2. V shed 5 bases and J 7 bases; nucleotides not matched to a gene: 16. The germline CDR1 and CDR2 sequences are GTSNPN and SVGIG (reference sequence). This CDR3 is 16 amino acids long. The CDR3 spells CAWYPLGGSIVGELFF. CDR3 nucleotides: TGTGCCTGGTACCCCTTGGGGGGGTCTATAGTCGGGGAGCTGTTTTTT.

The J gene is TRBJ2-5, the V gene TRBV4-3; TRBD2 matches at 13 bases. J lost 3 bases, V lost 4 bases, and 5 bases had no gene match. The CDR3 contains 16 residues. Per germline, CDR1 LGHNA and CDR2 YSLEER. The CDR3 is CASSLGGLAGKETQYF. The CDR3 nucleotides read TGCGCCAGCAGCCTAGGGGGACTAGCGGGAAAAGAGACCCAGTACTTC.